Listed below are T cell receptor beta chains from one sample, sequenced in a study of cytomegalovirus exposure and HLA in healthy donors. Data came from immunoSEQ multiplex PCR; TCRdb stores just in-frame clones and leaves some out. The sample shows some 140,000 clones, 77% of them seen only once. The sequencing sample was made of PBMCs. Every receptor here comes from a woman aged 60-75 years in good health and CMV-seronegative. Both conserved end residues are part of each CDR3. The D gene is left open where the match is weak. Clone size is stated in some rows and not others, as once, few, many or a class when expanded.

CDR3 | DNA | D | J | size | V
CASRAVHSPLHF | TGCGCCAGCAGAGCGGTGCATTCACCCCTCCACTTT | NA | TRBJ1-6 | NA | TRBV10-2
CASSPSSGGDEQFF | TGTGCCAGCTCACCAAGTAGCGGGGGCGATGAGCAGTTCTTC | TRBD2 | TRBJ2-1 | NA | TRBV18
CASSARLAGADTQYF | TGTGCCAGCAGTGCCCGACTAGCGGGAGCAGATACGCAGTATTTT | TRBD2 | TRBJ2-3 | once | TRBV2
CASSPGKRGYTNTGELFF | TGTGCCAGCAGTCCCGGCAAGAGAGGCTATACCAACACCGGGGAGCTGTTTTTT | NA | TRBJ2-2 | few | TRBV27
CATSRGTYEQYF | TGTGCCACCAGCAGAGGTACCTACGAGCAGTACTTC | NA | TRBJ2-7 | NA | TRBV15
CASSVYRGLSNEKLFF | TGCGCCAGCAGCGTATACAGGGGGCTTAGTAATGAAAAACTGTTTTTT | TRBD1 | TRBJ1-4 | NA | TRBV4-1
CASSIERLGAGGVLNIQYF | TGTGCCAGTAGTATAGAACGTCTAGGAGCGGGAGGGGTACTGAACATTCAGTACTTC | TRBD2 | TRBJ2-4 | NA | TRBV19
CASSHATGFSYEQYF | TGTGCCAGCAGCCACGCGACAGGGTTCTCCTACGAGCAGTACTTC | TRBD1 | TRBJ2-7 | NA | TRBV4-2
CASSLVRGGETQYF | TGCGCCAGCAGCTTGGTCAGGGGAGGGGAGACCCAGTACTTC | NA | TRBJ2-5 | NA | TRBV5-1
CASSFGQTNTEAFF | TGTGCCAGCAGTTTTGGGCAGACCAACACTGAAGCTTTCTTT | NA | TRBJ1-1 | once | TRBV28
CASSPDSHRSLSSYNEQFF | TGTGCCAGCAGCCCGGACTCCCACCGTTCCCTAAGCTCCTACAATGAGCAGTTCTTC | NA | TRBJ2-1 | NA | TRBV7-3
CAWSVRTGVADTQYF | TGTGCCTGGAGTGTACGAACTGGAGTAGCAGATACGCAGTATTTT | NA | TRBJ2-3 | NA | TRBV30
CASSWGDGFRGADTDTQYF | TGCGCCAGCAGCTGGGGGGACGGTTTTAGGGGAGCGGACACAGATACGCAGTATTTT | NA | TRBJ2-3 | NA | TRBV5-1
CASSHRVSPNQPQHF | TGCGCCAGCAGCCACAGGGTTTCCCCCAATCAGCCCCAGCATTTT | NA | TRBJ1-5 | NA | TRBV23-1
CAWALTAGVEETQYF | TGTGCCTGGGCACTAACGGCGGGGGTAGAAGAGACCCAGTACTTC | TRBD2 | TRBJ2-5 | NA | TRBV30
CASSHRYRGEGEKLFF | TGCGCCAGCAGCCATCGCTACAGGGGAGAAGGCGAAAAACTGTTTTTT | TRBD1 | TRBJ1-4 | few | TRBV4-1
CAFVQANSYNEQFF | TGTGCCTTCGTGCAGGCTAACTCCTACAATGAGCAGTTCTTC | NA | TRBJ2-1 | NA | TRBV30
CASSSTKTTGFSGANVLTF | TGCGCCAGCAGCTCCACAAAAACGACAGGATTTTCTGGGGCCAACGTCCTGACTTTC | NA | TRBJ2-6 | few | TRBV5-1
CASSPRGSASGRTDTQYF | TGTGCCAGCAGCCCTAGGGGGTCGGCTAGCGGGAGAACAGATACGCAGTATTTT | TRBD2 | TRBJ2-3 | NA | TRBV9
CASSFGWNTEAFF | TGTGCCAGCAGCTTCGGGTGGAACACTGAAGCTTTCTTT | NA | TRBJ1-1 | few | TRBV5-6
CASSFTGGEQFF | TGCGCCAGCAGCTTTACAGGGGGTGAGCAGTTCTTC | TRBD1 | TRBJ2-1 | few | TRBV5-1
CASSELDRGNQPQHF | TGTGCCAGCAGTGAACTGGACAGGGGCAATCAGCCCCAGCATTTT | TRBD1 | TRBJ1-5 | NA | TRBV6-1
CASSLGGGGSYNEQFF | TGCGCCAGCAGCTTAGGAGGCGGGGGGTCCTACAATGAGCAGTTCTTC | TRBD2 | TRBJ2-1 | NA | TRBV5-1
CATSRDPSGKETQYF | TGTGCCACCAGCAGAGATCCTAGCGGGAAAGAGACCCAGTACTTC | TRBD2 | TRBJ2-5 | NA | TRBV15
CATSRDSIGETQYF | TGCGCCACCTCAAGAGACTCCATCGGGGAGACCCAGTACTTC | NA | TRBJ2-5 | NA | TRBV4-1
CASSEWGGAQDEAFF | TGTGCCAGCAGTGAATGGGGCGGGGCACAAGATGAAGCTTTCTTT | NA | TRBJ1-1 | NA | TRBV6-1
CASSPNDRWGYTF | TGTGCCAGCAGTCCCAACGACAGATGGGGCTACACCTTC | NA | TRBJ1-2 | NA | TRBV28
CASSYSEYTEAFF | TGTGCCAGCAGTTACTCAGAGTACACTGAAGCTTTCTTT | NA | TRBJ1-1 | NA | TRBV6-5
CASSLGGRAESEQFF | TGTGCCAGCAGCCTAGGGGGGAGGGCCGAGAGTGAGCAGTTCTTC | NA | TRBJ2-1 | NA | TRBV11-2
CASRPGQTINTEAFF | TGTGCCAGCAGACCGGGACAGACTATTAACACTGAAGCTTTCTTT | TRBD1 | TRBJ1-1 | NA | TRBV6-5
CASSPPGGYLSYEQYF | TGCGCCAGCAGCCCCCCTGGCGGGTACCTCTCCTACGAGCAGTACTTC | NA | TRBJ2-7 | few | TRBV5-1
CASSGGDTYEQFF | TGTGCCAGCAGCGGGGGAGACACTTATGAGCAGTTCTTC | NA | TRBJ2-1 | few | TRBV9
CASSRLQRDTEAFF | TGTGCCAGCAGCCGCCTCCAGAGGGACACTGAAGCTTTCTTT | NA | TRBJ1-1 | NA | TRBV5-6
CASSRTGLGTDTQYF | TGTGCCAGTAGTCGGACGGGACTGGGCACAGATACGCAGTATTTT | NA | TRBJ2-3 | NA | TRBV19
CSSSLLFRELFF | TGTTCCAGCAGCTTACTATTCCGGGAGCTGTTTTTT | NA | TRBJ2-2 | NA | TRBV7-9
CASSLWGQGVNYGYTF | TGTGCCAGCAGTTTATGGGGACAGGGGGTCAACTATGGCTACACCTTC | TRBD1 | TRBJ1-2 | NA | TRBV27
CAIKSPQLAGGGNEQFF | TGTGCCATCAAGTCGCCCCAACTAGCGGGGGGAGGCAATGAGCAGTTCTTC | TRBD2 | TRBJ2-1 | NA | TRBV10-3
CATSRGLAGGLADTQYF | TGTGCCACCAGCAGGGGTTTAGCGGGAGGGCTAGCAGATACGCAGTATTTT | TRBD2 | TRBJ2-3 | once | TRBV15
CASSGWDRGAFF | TGTGCCAGCAGTGGCTGGGACAGAGGAGCTTTCTTT | TRBD1 | TRBJ1-1 | NA | TRBV25-1